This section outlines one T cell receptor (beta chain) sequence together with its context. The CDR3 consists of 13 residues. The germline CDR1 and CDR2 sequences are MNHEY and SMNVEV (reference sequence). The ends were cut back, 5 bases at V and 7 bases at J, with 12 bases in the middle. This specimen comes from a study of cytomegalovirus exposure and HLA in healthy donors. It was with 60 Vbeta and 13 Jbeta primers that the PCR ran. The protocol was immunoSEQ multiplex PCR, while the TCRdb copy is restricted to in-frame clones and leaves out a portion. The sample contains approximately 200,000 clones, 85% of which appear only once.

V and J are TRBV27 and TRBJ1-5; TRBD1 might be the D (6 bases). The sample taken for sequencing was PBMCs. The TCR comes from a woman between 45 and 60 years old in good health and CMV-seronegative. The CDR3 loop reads CASSSLRGQPQHF. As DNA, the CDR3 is TGTGCCAGCAGTAGCCTGAGGGGGCAGCCCCAGCATTTT.